This entry lists 17 T cell receptor beta chains sequenced from one sample in a study of cytomegalovirus exposure and HLA in healthy donors. Both 60 Vbeta primers and 13 Jbeta primers went into the PCR. Method: immunoSEQ multiplex PCR; TCRdb's copy keeps in-frame clones and lacks some. The sample includes about 120,000 clones, about three fifths of them seen just once. Sequenced sample: PBMCs. The receptors shown here come from a man in his forties in good health and CMV-seropositive.

A note on this clone: An end of the junction differs from the germline gene, which may be a read error. V is TRBV23-1 and J is TRBJ1-1; D is undetermined. TRBV23-1 is noted as an ORF with a role that remains uncertain. The CDR3 extends over 11 amino acids. The CDR3 spells CARSQRTEAFF. Here the CDR3 DNA reads TGCGCCAGAAGTCAGCGCACTGAAGCTTTCTTT.

The CDR3 region has the DNA TGTGCCAGCAGCTTAGAACTAGCGGGAGCGGGGGGGCAGTTCTTC. This gives the protein CASSLELAGAGGQFF. The rearrangement joins TRBV7-2 to TRBJ2-1; the match to TRBD2 covers 11 bases. V shed 1 base, J shed 12 bases, and the junction held 8 bases outside the gene matches. There are 15 residues in the CDR3. Germline values: CDR1 SGHTA, CDR2 FQGNSA.

The rearrangement joins TRBV7-8 to TRBJ2-2; D is undetermined. This CDR3 has 13 amino acids. Germline V gene sequence: CDR1 SGHVS, CDR2 FQNEAQ. V was clipped by 2 bases and J by 5 bases, with 6 bases between them. CDR3 sequence: CASSLMRTGELFF. CDR3 sequence (DNA): TGTGCCAGCAGCTTAATGAGAACCGGGGAGCTGTTTTTT. The whole variable domain, remainder taken from reference TRBV7-8 and TRBJ2-2, is GAGVSQSPRYKVAKRGQDVALRCDPISGHVSLFWYQQALGQGPEFLTYFQNEAQLDKSGLPSDRFFAERPEGSVSTLKIQRTQQEDSAVYLCASSLMRTGELFFGEGSRLTVL.

V gene TRBV6-1 combines with J gene TRBJ1-4; D is undetermined. Germline V gene sequence: CDR1 MNHNS, CDR2 SASEGT. This CDR3 comprises 12 residues. Trimming took off 6 bases at V and 7 bases at J, with 9 bases between the two ends. The CDR3 bases are TGTGCCAGCAGGGCTCCTGGTGAAAAACTGTTTTTT. It encodes CASRAPGEKLFF.

J is TRBJ1-4 and V is TRBV28; D gene ambiguous. From germline, CDR1 is MDHEN and CDR2 SYDVKM. This CDR3 is built from 11 residues. V was trimmed by 11 bases and J by 3 bases, leaving 7 bases between them. The CDR3 bases are TGTGCCGCCAGCGCTAATGAAAAACTGTTTTTT. It is translated as CAASANEKLFF. The variable domain in full, completed from reference TRBV28 and TRBJ1-4, reads DVKVTQSSRYLVKRTGEKVFLECVQDMDHENMFWYRQDPGLGLRLIYFSYDVKMKEKGDIPEGYSVSREKKERFSLILESASTNQTSMYLCAASANEKLFFGSGTQLSVL.

V and J are TRBV10-3 and TRBJ1-1, with D perhaps matching TRBD1 (6 bases). Germline assignment: CDR1 ENHRY and CDR2 SYGVKD. CDR3 size: 14 residues. With 7 bases removed from V and 1 base from J, the gap between germline ends came to 13 bases. Here the CDR3 DNA reads TGTGCCATCAATATACAGGGCCCGAACACTGAAGCTTTCTTT. The encoded protein is CAINIQGPNTEAFF.

This sequence joins TRBV29-1 and TRBJ1-4; no firm D call. This CDR3 has 14 amino acids. Trimming shortened V by 4 bases and J by 0 bases, and 9 bases separated the two germline ends. Germline CDR1 SQVTM, CDR2 ANQGSEA. The CDR3 sequence is CSVGAGATNEKLFF. CDR3 nucleotides: TGCAGCGTTGGGGCAGGCGCAACTAATGAAAAACTGTTTTTT.

The chain links TRBV29-1 to TRBJ1-1, with D unresolved. CDR1 is SQVTM and CDR2 is ANQGSEA in the germline V gene. This CDR3 is 14 amino acids long. V shed 3 bases and J shed 5 bases, with 16 bases lying between them. CDR3 region: CSVDRSGGGTEAFF. In DNA form, the CDR3 reads TGCAGCGTTGACCGGTCGGGAGGAGGGACTGAAGCTTTCTTT.

The chain uses TRBV15 and TRBJ2-2; 10 bases fit TRBD2. The CDR3 length is 15 residues. The V gene's germline CDR1 is LNHNV and CDR2 YYDKDF (reference sequence). The V segment lost 2 bases and the J segment 5 bases; nucleotides outside the gene matches: 2. The CDR3 DNA is TGTGCCACCAGCAGACTAGCGGGAGATACCGGGGAGCTGTTTTTT. Amino acids: CATSRLAGDTGELFF.

This clone was seen a handful of times. The chain uses TRBV10-3 and TRBJ2-2, with 10 positions matching TRBD2. The J segment lost 7 bases and the V segment lost 10 bases, leaving 6 bases of the junction unmatched. CDR3 length: 13 amino acids. The germline CDR1 and CDR2 sequences are ENHRY and SYGVKD. This CDR3 reads CATNKREGGELFF. The CDR3 DNA sequence: TGTGCCACGAACAAGCGGGAGGGCGGGGAGCTGTTTTTT.

This chain joins TRBV7-9 and TRBJ2-1; 16 bases agree with TRBD2. The CDR3 consists of 19 residues. The V and J ends lost 3 bases and 6 bases, in that order; junction bases with no gene match: 11. CDR1 and CDR2 (germline): SEHNR, FQNEAQ (reference sequence). CDR3 region: CASSFPWGLAGGRVNEQFF. In DNA form, the CDR3 reads TGTGCCAGCAGCTTCCCTTGGGGACTAGCGGGAGGGCGGGTCAATGAGCAGTTCTTC.

This clone is a singleton in its sample. CDR3 nucleotide sequence: TGTGCCAGCAGCTGGGCCGGGACAGGGAACACAGATACGCAGTATTTT. As protein: CASSWAGTGNTDTQYF. This chain connects TRBV7-3 to TRBJ2-3; TRBD1 matches 9 bases. The trim removed 4 bases at V and 2 bases at J, leaving 7 bases unmatched. CDR3 length equals 16 residues. From germline, CDR1 is SGHTA and CDR2 FQGTGA.

J is TRBJ1-4 and V is TRBV7-8, with 9 bases fitting TRBD1. This CDR3 has 16 amino acids. The junction had 9 bases not matched to a gene; V was cut back by 6 bases and J by 4 bases. Germline CDR1 SGHVS, CDR2 FQNEAQ. CDR3 sequence reads: CASRPTGGQGNEKLFF. DNA for the CDR3: TGTGCCAGCAGACCAACAGGGGGCCAGGGTAATGAAAAACTGTTTTTT.

This clone came up once. V is TRBV28 and J is TRBJ2-7; TRBD2 matches at 8 bases. J gave up 5 bases and V 5 bases, and 11 bases lay outside the gene matches. Germline V gene data show CDR1 as MDHEN and CDR2 as SYDVKM. There are 15 residues in the CDR3. In DNA, the CDR3 is TGTGCCAGCAGTGCCCTTTTAGCGGGAACCGACGAGCAGTACTTC. Translating gives CASSALLAGTDEQYF.

The chain combines TRBV7-2 with TRBJ2-5; D gene unclear. The V and J ends lost 3 bases and 1 base respectively, with 6 bases between them. Germline V CDR1 and CDR2: SGHTA, FQGNSA. The CDR3 runs 13 residues. CDR3 sequence (DNA): TGTGCCAGCAGCTTCTATTTCCAAGAGACCCAGTACTTC. Amino acid sequence: CASSFYFQETQYF.

As to this clone: Distinct nucleotide sequences in the sample also encode this CDR3. The chain recombines TRBV6-1 with TRBJ1-3; TRBD1 matches 7 bases. This CDR3 region has 17 residues. After removal of 0 bases from V and 2 bases from J, the junction contained 7 bases not matched to a gene. Germline V lookup: CDR1 MNHNS, CDR2 SASEGT. Here the CDR3 reads CASSEALFGQAGNTIYF. In DNA form, the CDR3 reads TGTGCCAGCAGTGAAGCGCTGTTCGGACAGGCTGGAAACACCATATATTTT.

This clone occurred once. J is TRBJ2-5 and V is TRBV18; maybe TRBD1 (5 bases). This CDR3 comprises 15 residues. Germline V CDR1 and CDR2: KGHSH, LQKENI. V lost 2 bases and J lost 5, with 15 bases in between. This CDR3 is CASSPRKGLGETQYF. For the CDR3, the DNA is TGTGCCAGCTCACCAAGGAAGGGGCTCGGGGAGACCCAGTACTTC.